The TCR beta chain under discussion was sequenced for a study of memory CD4+ T cells and cytomegalovirus serostatus. Single viable CD3+CD4+CD8-CD45RO+ cells were sorted as the memory CD4+ T cells. Germline V gives CDR1 LGHNA, CDR2 YNFKEQ. The CDR3 spans 14 residues. Germline trimming cut 1 base from V and 8 bases from J; bases unmatched to any gene: 4. Only in-frame clones appear in the TCRdb table, and some are missing; sequencing was by immunoSEQ multiplex PCR. The profile shows 40,000 to 55,000 clones, over 65% of them singletons. Study-wide results and limits: Median bootstrapped AUC for CMV status was just under 0.97 originally, around 0.91 US-trained.

As regards this clone: Antigen specificity is unknown.

This receptor was taken from an adult in good health and CMV-seronegative. The V gene is TRBV4-2, the J gene TRBJ2-1; 8 bases fit TRBD2. Sequencing was performed on memory CD4+ T cells from blood. The DNA of the CDR3 is TGTGCCAGCAGCCAAGCGGGGGGGCCTTATGAGCAGTTCTTC. This codes for CASSQAGGPYEQFF.